The 27 T cell receptor beta chains below were found in one sample sequenced in a study of T cell changes during pregnancy in multiple sclerosis. Sequenced by immunoSEQ multiplex PCR; TCRdb stores in-frame clones only, minus some. The data hold tens of thousands of clones, with about 93% observed a single time. Specimen: CD4+ T cells from peripheral blood mononuclear cells, collected in the third trimester of pregnancy. These receptors were obtained from a female donor with multiple sclerosis, enrolled in a pregnancy study.

J is TRBJ1-5 and V is TRBV7-2, with TRBD1 matching 7 bases. V lost 1 base and J lost 2; bases outside the gene matches: 8. The germline CDR1 and CDR2 sequences are SGHTA and FQGNSA. This CDR3 spans 17 amino acids. CDR3 DNA: TGTGCCAGCAGCTTAGTCCCAGGGGGGTTGGGCAATCAGCCCCAGCATTTT. Translation: CASSLVPGGLGNQPQHF.

The CDR3 sequence: CASSRLREKLFF. Written as DNA, the CDR3 is TGTGCCAGCAGCCGATTACGGGAAAAACTGTTTTTT. The chain uses TRBV7-2 and TRBJ1-4; no firm D call. The CDR3 runs 12 residues. Germline V CDR1 and CDR2: SGHTA, FQGNSA. V was shortened by 5 bases and J by 8 bases, with 9 bases between the two germline ends.

Here the CDR3 DNA reads TGTGCCAGCAGTACCCCGGGAGGGCCGGAGACCCAGTACTTC. Translation gives CASSTPGGPETQYF. The genes are TRBV6-6 and TRBJ2-5; 8 bases are shared with TRBD2. The CDR3 runs 14 residues. The germline CDR1 and CDR2 sequences are MNHNY and SVGAGI (reference sequence). Trimming removed 5 bases from V and 5 bases from J; junction bases left unmatched: 7.

The chain employs TRBV14 and TRBJ1-1; D gene ambiguous. V gave up 4 bases and J gave up 4 bases, with 16 bases separating them. Germline CDR1 SGHDN, CDR2 FVKESK. This CDR3 comprises 15 residues. This CDR3 is CASSPLGGRSTEAFF. The CDR3 DNA follows: TGTGCCAGCAGCCCCTTGGGAGGGCGGAGCACTGAAGCTTTCTTT.

This clone has just one count. The chain recombines TRBV9 with TRBJ2-1, with 7 bases lining up with TRBD1. There are 13 residues in the CDR3. The germline V gene has CDR1 SGDLS and CDR2 YYNGEE. With V trimmed by 4 bases and J by 7 bases, 5 bases remained unmatched. CDR3 nucleotides: TGTGCCAGCAGCAAGGGGGCCGGGAATGAGCAGTTCTTC. Translating gives CASSKGAGNEQFF.

This clone appeared a few times. The chain couples TRBV19 to TRBJ1-1, with 9 bases aligning to TRBD1. This CDR3 comprises 14 residues. Per germline, CDR1 LNHDA and CDR2 SQIVND (reference sequence). V lost 5 bases and J lost 5; bases outside the gene matches: 6. CDR3 amino acids: CASSHRGQGTEAFF. The DNA of the CDR3 is TGTGCCAGTAGTCACAGGGGGCAGGGTACTGAAGCTTTCTTT.

The V and J genes are TRBV7-9 and TRBJ1-5; D gene unclear. The germline V gene has CDR1 SEHNR and CDR2 FQNEAQ (reference sequence). Trimming shortened V by 5 bases and J by 5 bases, and 19 bases separated the two germline ends. The CDR3 is made up of 16 amino acids. CDR3 sequence (DNA): TGTGCCAGCAGCGAGGCCTCGACGGAGCGATATCAGCCCCAGCATTTT. Its protein is CASSEASTERYQPQHF.

J is TRBJ2-7 and V is TRBV7-8, with 7 bases fitting TRBD1. With V trimmed by 1 base and J by 3 bases, 6 bases remained unmatched. The CDR3 totals 15 residues. The germline gives CDR1 SGHVS, CDR2 FQNEAQ. CDR3 region: CASSLERGRSYEQYF. CDR3 coding DNA: TGTGCCAGCAGCTTAGAGAGGGGGCGAAGCTACGAGCAGTACTTC.

The chain recombines TRBV28 with TRBJ1-5; D is possibly TRBD1 (5 bases). Between the trimmed V and J ends, which lost 2 bases and 6 bases, there was a span of 11 bases. CDR3 length equals 14 residues. Germline V CDR1 and CDR2: MDHEN, SYDVKM. The DNA of the CDR3 is TGTGCCAGCAGTTTACAGGGAAGGAGTCAGCCCCAGCATTTT. Protein: CASSLQGRSQPQHF.

The genes are TRBV7-2 and TRBJ2-7, with TRBD2 as a possible D gene (5 bases). CDR3 size: 15 residues. Trimming shortened V by 0 bases and J by 2 bases, and 11 bases separated the two germline ends. Germline CDR1 SGHTA, CDR2 FQGNSA. CDR3 in amino acids: CASSLAMDGTYEQYF. CDR3 bases: TGTGCCAGCAGCTTAGCGATGGACGGGACCTACGAGCAGTACTTC.

This sequence joins TRBV19 and TRBJ1-1; 10 bases match TRBD1. J lost 4 bases, V lost 6 bases, and 2 bases had no gene match. The CDR3 has 13 residues. Germline loops: CDR1 LNHDA, CDR2 SQIVND (reference sequence). This chain's CDR3 is CASRDRGGTEAFF. CDR3 coding DNA: TGTGCCAGTAGGGACAGGGGGGGCACTGAAGCTTTCTTT.

This clone was recorded only once. The chain uses TRBV7-2 and TRBJ2-1; 11 bases fit TRBD2. V shed 1 base, J shed 8 bases, and the junction held 4 bases outside the gene matches. Germline V lookup: CDR1 SGHTA, CDR2 FQGNSA. The CDR3 runs to 15 residues. DNA for the CDR3: TGTGCCAGCAGCTTAGTAGCGGGGGGGCCTGATGAGCAGTTCTTC. Translating gives CASSLVAGGPDEQFF.

The chain has TRBV4-2 and TRBJ1-1; D unresolved. Trimming shortened V by 6 bases and J by 3 bases, and 17 bases separated the two germline ends. The CDR3 totals 15 residues. Germline V gene sequence: CDR1 LGHNA, CDR2 YNFKEQ. DNA for the CDR3: TGTGCCAGCAGTACCGTAGCCAATCCGGACACTGAAGCTTTCTTT. Translating it yields CASSTVANPDTEAFF.

CDR3 sequence (DNA): TGTGCCAGCAATAACAAGGGGCAACAGTTCTTC. Amino acids: CASNNKGQQFF. This sequence joins TRBV28 and TRBJ2-1; possibly TRBD1 for D (5 bases). V dropped 7 bases and J dropped 13 bases, with 14 bases sitting between them. This CDR3 has 11 amino acids. CDR1 and CDR2 from the germline V gene are MDHEN and SYDVKM.

CDR3: CASREGGWGTRTGELFF. CDR3 bases: TGTGCCAGCAGAGAGGGAGGGTGGGGGACAAGGACCGGGGAGCTGTTTTTT. The genes are TRBV27 and TRBJ2-2; TRBD2 might be the D (7 bases). Germline loops: CDR1 MNHEY, CDR2 SMNVEV (reference sequence). CDR3 length: 17 residues. The ends were cut back, 6 bases at V and 5 bases at J, with 22 bases in the middle.

This clone was detected a few times. J is TRBJ2-5 and V is TRBV7-2; perhaps TRBD1 as D (8 bases). Germline CDR1 and CDR2: SGHTA and FQGNSA. CDR3 length: 15 amino acids. Trimming shortened V by 5 bases and J by 5 bases, and 18 bases separated the two germline ends. CDR3 bases: TGTGCCAGCAGCAACAGGGGGAGGGCCGAGGAGACCCAGTACTTC. It codes for CASSNRGRAEETQYF.

The chain combines TRBV7-2 with TRBJ1-1; the D gene is possibly TRBD1 (5 bases). CDR3 length: 13 residues. The V gene lost 4 bases and the J gene lost 8 bases, with 14 bases spanning the gap. Germline V gene data show CDR1 as SGHTA and CDR2 as FQGNSA. In DNA form, the CDR3 reads TGTGCCAGCAGCTCTGAGGGACGGGGGGAAGCTTTCTTT. Its translation is CASSSEGRGEAFF.

The chain carries TRBV6-6 and TRBJ2-3; D possibly corresponds to TRBD1 (5 bases). The V gene's germline CDR1 is MNHNY and CDR2 SVGAGI (reference sequence). V was pared by 4 bases and J by 11 bases, with 13 bases between. The CDR3 is made up of 12 amino acids. The CDR3 nucleotides read TGTGCCAGCAGTTTCGGCCTCGACAGGCAGTATTTT. It yields the protein CASSFGLDRQYF.

The chain joins TRBV11-2 to TRBJ1-2, with TRBD1 as a possible D gene (5 bases). V lost 1 base and J 0 bases, leaving 9 bases between the germline ends. Germline CDR1 SGHAT, CDR2 FQNNGV. The CDR3 runs to 15 residues. The CDR3 nucleotides are TGTGCCAGCAGCTTAGTCGCAGGGCCTAACTATGGCTACACCTTC. This encodes CASSLVAGPNYGYTF.

V usage is TRBV5-1 and J usage is TRBJ2-5, with 16 bases matching TRBD2. The CDR3 runs 17 residues. V trimming: 3 bases; J trimming: 5 bases; junction bases outside the gene matches: 7. From germline, CDR1 is SGHRS and CDR2 YFSETQ. The CDR3 loop reads CASSSTQGLAGGETQYF. The CDR3, as DNA: TGCGCCAGCAGCTCCACTCAGGGACTAGCGGGAGGGGAGACCCAGTACTTC.

V gene TRBV5-1 combines with J gene TRBJ1-2, with 7 bases fitting TRBD1. CDR3 size: 14 residues. From germline, CDR1 is SGHRS and CDR2 YFSETQ. The junction had 3 bases not matched to a gene; V was cut back by 4 bases and J by 0 bases. The CDR3 DNA sequence: TGCGCCAGCAGCGTACAGGGGTCTAACTATGGCTACACCTTC. Amino acid sequence: CASSVQGSNYGYTF.

The chain has TRBV28 and TRBJ2-2; perhaps TRBD2 as D (5 bases). Germline V gene sequence: CDR1 MDHEN, CDR2 SYDVKM. The CDR3 has 17 amino acids. V was cut by 6 bases and J by 7 bases, with 24 bases left in between. The CDR3 DNA is TGTGCCAGCAGGCCCCTCAGCCGGAGGAGAGGGAGCGGGGAGCTGTTTTTT. This encodes CASRPLSRRRGSGELFF.

The chain employs TRBV7-9 and TRBJ1-5, with no clear D. CDR3 length equals 14 residues. The ends were cut back, 3 bases at V and 2 bases at J, with 8 bases in the middle. From germline, CDR1 is SEHNR and CDR2 FQNEAQ (reference sequence). CDR3 amino acids: CASSLGSGNQPQHF. In DNA form, the CDR3 reads TGTGCCAGCAGCTTGGGGAGCGGCAATCAGCCCCAGCATTTT.

This chain connects TRBV6-5 to TRBJ2-2; TRBD2 is a possible D gene (6 bases). The CDR3 sequence is 15 residues long. The V end was cut by 6 bases, the J end by 6 bases, with 17 bases between. Germline V gene sequence: CDR1 MNHEY, CDR2 SVGAGI. The CDR3 nucleotides are TGTGCCAGCAGCCCCGACGGAGGGAGGTCCGGGGAGCTGTTTTTT. This translates into CASSPDGGRSGELFF.

This sequence joins TRBV7-3 and TRBJ2-7; 7 nucleotides align to TRBD1. Germline-derived CDR1 and CDR2 are SGHTA and FQGTGA. After removal of 3 bases from V and 6 bases from J, the junction contained 5 bases not matched to a gene. CDR3 length: 13 residues. CDR3: CASSLTDRAEQYF. Here the CDR3 DNA reads TGTGCCAGCAGCTTGACTGACAGGGCCGAGCAGTACTTC.

Note on this clone: One junction end does not reproduce the germline sequence, and a read error may be involved. The V call is TRBV5-1, the J call TRBJ2-1, with a weak D call TRBD2 (5 bases). CDR3 length equals 15 residues. The germline CDR1 and CDR2 sequences are SGHRS and YFSETQ. The CDR3 DNA reads TGCGCCAGCAGCTTGGAACCTAGCTACTACCATGAGCAGTTCTTC. Amino acids: CASSLEPSYYHEQFF. Together with reference TRBV5-1 and TRBJ2-1, the CDR3 gives the full variable domain: KAGVTQTPRYLIKTRGQQVTLSCSPISGHRSVSWYQQTPGQGLQFLFEYFSETQRNKGNFPGRFSGRQFSNSRSEMNVSTLELGDSALYLCASSLEPSYYHEQFFGPGTRLTVL.

The chain links TRBV5-1 to TRBJ2-7; unclear D gene. Trimming stripped 5 bases from V and 5 bases from J, with 11 bases between. The germline CDR1 and CDR2 sequences are SGHRS and YFSETQ. The CDR3 has 12 residues. CDR3 nucleotides: TGCGCCAGCAGTTTCCTAGACGACGAGCAGTACTTC. It encodes CASSFLDDEQYF.